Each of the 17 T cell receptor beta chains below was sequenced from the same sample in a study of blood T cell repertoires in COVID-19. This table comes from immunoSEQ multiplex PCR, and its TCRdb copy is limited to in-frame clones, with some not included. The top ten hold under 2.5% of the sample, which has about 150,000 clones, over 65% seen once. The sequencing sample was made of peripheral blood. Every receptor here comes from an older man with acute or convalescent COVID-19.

The CDR3 coding sequence is TGTGCCAGCAGCCCAGGGACAGGGGGTATCGCCGGGGAGCTGTTTTTT. Translating it yields CASSPGTGGIAGELFF. This chain joins TRBV11-2 and TRBJ2-2; 11 nucleotides match TRBD1. The length of the CDR3 is 16 residues. Germline V gives CDR1 SGHAT, CDR2 FQNNGV. V trimming: 5 bases; J trimming: 6 bases; junction bases outside the gene matches: 8. Full variable domain (remainder filled in from reference TRBV11-2 and TRBJ2-2): EAGVAQSPRYKIIEKRQSVAFWCNPISGHATLYWYQQILGQGPKLLIQFQNNGVVDDSQLPKDRFSAERLKGVDSTLKIQPAKLEDSAVYLCASSPGTGGIAGELFFGEGSRLTVL.

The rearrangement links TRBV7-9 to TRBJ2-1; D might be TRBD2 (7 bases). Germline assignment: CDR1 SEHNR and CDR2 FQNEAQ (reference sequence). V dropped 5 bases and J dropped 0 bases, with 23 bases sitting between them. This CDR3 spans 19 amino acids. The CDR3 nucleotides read TGTGCCAGCAGCGACAGGCTAGCGGTGGACCCGAGCTCCTACAATGAGCAGTTCTTC. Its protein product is CASSDRLAVDPSSYNEQFF.

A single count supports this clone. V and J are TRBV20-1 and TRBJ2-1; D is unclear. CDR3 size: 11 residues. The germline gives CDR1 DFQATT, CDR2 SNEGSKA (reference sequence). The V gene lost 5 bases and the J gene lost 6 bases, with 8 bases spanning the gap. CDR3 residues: CSASRFNEQFF. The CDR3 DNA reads TGCAGTGCTTCACGGTTCAATGAGCAGTTCTTC.

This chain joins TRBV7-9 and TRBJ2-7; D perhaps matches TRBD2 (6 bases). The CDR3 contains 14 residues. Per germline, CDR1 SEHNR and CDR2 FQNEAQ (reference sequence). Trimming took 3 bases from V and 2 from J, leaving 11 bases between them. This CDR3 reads CASSFSSGAYEQYF. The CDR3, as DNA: TGTGCCAGCAGCTTCTCGTCGGGGGCCTACGAGCAGTACTTC.

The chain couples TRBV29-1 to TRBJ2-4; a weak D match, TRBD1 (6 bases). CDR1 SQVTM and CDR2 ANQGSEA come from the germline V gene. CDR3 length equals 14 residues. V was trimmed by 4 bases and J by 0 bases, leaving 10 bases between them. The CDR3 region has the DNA TGCAGCGTTGTGGGGGCCAGAGCCAAAAACATTCAGTACTTC. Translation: CSVVGARAKNIQYF. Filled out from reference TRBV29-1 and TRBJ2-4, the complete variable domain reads SAVISQKPSRDICQRGTSLTIQCQVDSQVTMMFWYRQQPGQSLTLIATANQGSEATYESGFVIDKFPISRPNLTFSTLTVSNMSPEDSSIYLCSVVGARAKNIQYFGAGTRLSVL.

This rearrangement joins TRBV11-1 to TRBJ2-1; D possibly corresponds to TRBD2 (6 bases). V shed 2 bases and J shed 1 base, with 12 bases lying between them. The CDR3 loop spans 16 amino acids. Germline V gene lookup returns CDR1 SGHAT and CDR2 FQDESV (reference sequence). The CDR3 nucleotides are TGTGCCAGCAGCTTAAGGGACGGGAGATCCTACAATGAGCAGTTCTTC. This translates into CASSLRDGRSYNEQFF.

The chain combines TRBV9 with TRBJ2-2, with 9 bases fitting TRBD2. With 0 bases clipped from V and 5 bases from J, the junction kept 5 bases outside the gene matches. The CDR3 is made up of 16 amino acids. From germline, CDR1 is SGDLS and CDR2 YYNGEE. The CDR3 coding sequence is TGTGCCAGCAGCGTAGAGGGTAGCGGGAGAACCGGGGAGCTGTTTTTT. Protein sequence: CASSVEGSGRTGELFF. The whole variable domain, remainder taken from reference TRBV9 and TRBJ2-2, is DSGVTQTPKHLITATGQRVTLRCSPRSGDLSVYWYQQSLDQGLQFLIQYYNGEERAKGNILERFSAQQFPDLHSELNLSSLELGDSALYFCASSVEGSGRTGELFFGEGSRLTVL.

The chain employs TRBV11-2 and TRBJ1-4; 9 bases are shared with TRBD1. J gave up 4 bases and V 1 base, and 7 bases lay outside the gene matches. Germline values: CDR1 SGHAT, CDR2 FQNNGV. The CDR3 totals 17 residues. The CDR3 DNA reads TGTGCCAGCAGCTTAGGACCCCCGGGACAGGGTAATGAAAAACTGTTTTTT. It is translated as CASSLGPPGQGNEKLFF.

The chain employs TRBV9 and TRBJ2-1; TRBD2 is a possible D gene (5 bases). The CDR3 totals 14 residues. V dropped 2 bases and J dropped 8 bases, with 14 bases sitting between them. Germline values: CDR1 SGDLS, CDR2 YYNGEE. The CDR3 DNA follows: TGTGCCAGCAGCGTTCTGGGCGGGTGGGATGAGCAGTTCTTC. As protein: CASSVLGGWDEQFF.

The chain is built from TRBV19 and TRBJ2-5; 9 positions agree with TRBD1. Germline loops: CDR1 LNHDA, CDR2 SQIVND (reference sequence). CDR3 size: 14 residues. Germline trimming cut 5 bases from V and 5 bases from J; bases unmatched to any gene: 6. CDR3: CASSPMTGGETQYF. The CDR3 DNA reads TGTGCCAGTAGTCCCATGACAGGGGGGGAGACCCAGTACTTC.

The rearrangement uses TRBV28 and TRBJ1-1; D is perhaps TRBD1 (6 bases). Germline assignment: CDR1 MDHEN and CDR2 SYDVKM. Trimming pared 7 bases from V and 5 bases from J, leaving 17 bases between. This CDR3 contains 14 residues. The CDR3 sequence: CASTLQGAKTEAFF. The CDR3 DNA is TGTGCCAGCACCTTACAGGGAGCAAAAACTGAAGCTTTCTTT.

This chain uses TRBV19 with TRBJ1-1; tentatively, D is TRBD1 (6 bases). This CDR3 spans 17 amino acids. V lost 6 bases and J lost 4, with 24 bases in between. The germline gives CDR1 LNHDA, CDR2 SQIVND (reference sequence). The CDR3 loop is CASSRRTETKGVTEAFF. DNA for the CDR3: TGTGCCAGTAGCCGCCGGACAGAGACCAAAGGGGTCACTGAAGCTTTCTTT.

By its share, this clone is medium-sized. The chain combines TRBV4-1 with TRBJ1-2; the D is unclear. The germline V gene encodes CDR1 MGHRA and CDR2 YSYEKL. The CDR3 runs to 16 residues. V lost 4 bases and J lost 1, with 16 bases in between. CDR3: CASSPPVQIRNYGYTF. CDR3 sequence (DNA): TGCGCCAGCAGCCCACCCGTACAGATCCGTAACTATGGCTACACCTTC.

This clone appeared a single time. The CDR3 protein is CASSVGTETNTGELFF. Here the CDR3 DNA reads TGTGCCAGCAGCGTGGGGACAGAAACTAACACCGGGGAGCTGTTTTTT. The rearrangement joins TRBV9 to TRBJ2-2, with 7 bases that match TRBD1. The CDR3 spans 16 residues. The germline CDR1 and CDR2 sequences are SGDLS and YYNGEE. Losses at the gene ends were 2 bases for V and 2 bases for J; bases not matched to a gene: 6.

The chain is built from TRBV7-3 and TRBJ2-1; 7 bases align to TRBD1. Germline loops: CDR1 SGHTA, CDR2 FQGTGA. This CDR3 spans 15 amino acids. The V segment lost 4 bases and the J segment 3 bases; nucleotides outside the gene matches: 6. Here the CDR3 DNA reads TGTGCCAGCAGCTCAGGGGGACAGCACTACAATGAGCAGTTCTTC. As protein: CASSSGGQHYNEQFF.

The CDR3 DNA reads TGTGCCAGCAGCCAAGAGACTAGCGGGACAAGCTCCTACAATGAGCAGTTCTTC. Encoded protein: CASSQETSGTSSYNEQFF. This chain joins TRBV3-1 (or the pseudogene TRBV3-2) and TRBJ2-1; 11 positions match TRBD2. The ends lost 0 bases at V and 0 bases at J; junction bases unmatched: 4. The CDR3 contains 18 residues. Germline V gene data show CDR1 as LGHDT and CDR2 as YNNKEL (reference sequence).

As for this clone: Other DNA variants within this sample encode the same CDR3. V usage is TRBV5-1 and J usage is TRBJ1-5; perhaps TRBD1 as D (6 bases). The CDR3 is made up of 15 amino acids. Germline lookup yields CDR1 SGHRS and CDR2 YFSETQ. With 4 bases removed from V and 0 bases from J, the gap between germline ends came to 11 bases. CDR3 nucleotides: TGCGCCAGCAGCCTACAGGGAAATAGCAATCAGCCCCAGCATTTT. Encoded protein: CASSLQGNSNQPQHF.